This T cell receptor beta chain derives from a study of OX40 agonist ivuxolimab in advanced cancers. The CDR3 contains 13 residues. Trimming shortened V by 4 bases and J by 6 bases, and 13 bases separated the two germline ends. Germline-derived CDR1 and CDR2 are SGHAT and FQNNGV. Profiled with immunoSEQ multiplex PCR; TCRdb holds only in-frame clones, not every one. The data contain 90,000 to 120,000 clones, less than 95% of them singletons. This specimen consisted of CD4+ or CD8+ T cells sorted from blood, obtained in a trial of the OX40 agonist ivuxolimab. The clonotype was recovered from an adult with an advanced solid tumor such as melanoma, head and neck, liver or kidney cancer. This chain uses TRBV11-2 with TRBJ2-7; D is tentatively TRBD1 or TRBD2 (5 bases each). CDR3 sequence reads: CASSSLGAGEQYF. The CDR3 region has the DNA TGTGCCAGCAGCTCACTCGGGGCAGGCGAGCAGTACTTC.